The entry that follows covers one TCR beta chain sequence. Per germline, CDR1 MDHEN and CDR2 SYDVKM. Trimming left V 7 bases short and J 11 bases short, with 21 bases between. CDR3 length equals 14 residues. The sample is drawn from a study of blood T cell repertoires in COVID-19. Turning to the study itself: From T cells, B-cell-depleted T cells, or PBMCs came the material, which was cDNA or gDNA.

The repertoire was sequenced with immunoSEQ multiplex PCR; TCRdb's copy has only in-frame clones and lacks some. Of just over 35,000 clones listed, roughly 87% are singletons. The sequencing input was peripheral blood. The chain combines TRBV28 with TRBJ1-5; D is perhaps TRBD1 (6 bases). The clonotype comes from a man aged 60 to 75 with acute or convalescent COVID-19. The CDR3 DNA sequence: TGTGCCAGCATTACCCGCGGGGGCGCTTTTGCCCAGCATTTT. Translating it yields CASITRGGAFAQHF.